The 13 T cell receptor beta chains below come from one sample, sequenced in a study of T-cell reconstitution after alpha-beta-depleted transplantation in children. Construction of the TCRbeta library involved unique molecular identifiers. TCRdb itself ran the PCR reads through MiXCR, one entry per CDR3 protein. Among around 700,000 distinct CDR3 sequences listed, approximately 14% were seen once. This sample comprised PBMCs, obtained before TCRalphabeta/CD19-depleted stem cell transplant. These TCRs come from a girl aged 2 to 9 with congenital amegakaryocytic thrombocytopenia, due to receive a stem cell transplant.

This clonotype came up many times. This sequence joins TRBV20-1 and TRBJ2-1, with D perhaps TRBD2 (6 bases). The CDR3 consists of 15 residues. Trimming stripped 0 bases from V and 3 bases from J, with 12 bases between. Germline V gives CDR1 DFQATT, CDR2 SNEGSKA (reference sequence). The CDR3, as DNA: TGCAGTGCTAGAGATGGGGCGGGACTCTACAATGAGCAGTTCTTC. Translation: CSARDGAGLYNEQFF.

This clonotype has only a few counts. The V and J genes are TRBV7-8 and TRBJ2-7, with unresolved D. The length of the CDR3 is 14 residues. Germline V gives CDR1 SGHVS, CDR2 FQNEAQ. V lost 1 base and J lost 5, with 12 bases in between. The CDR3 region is CASSLVVDSDEQYF. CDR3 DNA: TGTGCCAGCAGCTTAGTTGTAGACTCGGACGAGCAGTACTTC.

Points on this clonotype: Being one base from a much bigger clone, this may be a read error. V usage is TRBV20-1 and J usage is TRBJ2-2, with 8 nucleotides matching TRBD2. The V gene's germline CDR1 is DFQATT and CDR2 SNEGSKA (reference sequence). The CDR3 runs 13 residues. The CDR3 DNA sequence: TGCAGTGCCTCCGGGAGGGAGAACGGGGAGCTGTATTTT. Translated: CSASGRENGELYF.

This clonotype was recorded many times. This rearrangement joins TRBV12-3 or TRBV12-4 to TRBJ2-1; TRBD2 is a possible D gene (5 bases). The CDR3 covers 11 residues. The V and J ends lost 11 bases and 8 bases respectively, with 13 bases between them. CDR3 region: CASEGNDEQFF. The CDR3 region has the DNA TGTGCCTCAGAGGGTAACGATGAGCAGTTCTTC.

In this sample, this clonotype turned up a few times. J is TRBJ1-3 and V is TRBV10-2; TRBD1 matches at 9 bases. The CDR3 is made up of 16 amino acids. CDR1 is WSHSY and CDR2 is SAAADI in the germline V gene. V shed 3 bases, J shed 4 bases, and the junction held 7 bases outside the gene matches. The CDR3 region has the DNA TGCGCCAGCAGTGACGGCTCGGACAGGGGAGGAAACACCATATATTTT. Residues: CASSDGSDRGGNTIYF.

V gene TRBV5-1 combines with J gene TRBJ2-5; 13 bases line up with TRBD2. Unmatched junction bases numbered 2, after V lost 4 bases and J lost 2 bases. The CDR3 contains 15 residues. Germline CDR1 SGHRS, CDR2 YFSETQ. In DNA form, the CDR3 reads TGCGCCAGCAGCACGGGACTAGCGGGACAAGAGACCCAGTACTTC. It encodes CASSTGLAGQETQYF.

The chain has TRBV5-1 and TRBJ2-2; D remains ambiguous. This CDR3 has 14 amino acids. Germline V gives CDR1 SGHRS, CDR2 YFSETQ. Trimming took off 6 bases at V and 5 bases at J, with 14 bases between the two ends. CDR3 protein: CASNFARYTGELFF. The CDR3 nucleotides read TGCGCCAGCAACTTTGCCCGTTATACCGGGGAGCTGTTTTTT.

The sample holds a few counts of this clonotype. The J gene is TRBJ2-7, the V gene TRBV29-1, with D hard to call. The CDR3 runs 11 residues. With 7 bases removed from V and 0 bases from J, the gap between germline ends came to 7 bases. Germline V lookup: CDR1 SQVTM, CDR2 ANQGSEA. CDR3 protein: CSGSDSYEQYF. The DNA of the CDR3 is TGCAGCGGGTCGGACTCCTACGAGCAGTACTTC.

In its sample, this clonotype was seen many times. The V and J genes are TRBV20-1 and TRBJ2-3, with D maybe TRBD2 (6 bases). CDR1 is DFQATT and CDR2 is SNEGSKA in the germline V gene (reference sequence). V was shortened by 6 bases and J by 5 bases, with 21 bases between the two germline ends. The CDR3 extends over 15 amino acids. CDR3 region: CSAAVAGPAEDTQYF. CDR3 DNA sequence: TGCAGTGCGGCGGTGGCGGGACCTGCCGAAGATACGCAGTATTTT.

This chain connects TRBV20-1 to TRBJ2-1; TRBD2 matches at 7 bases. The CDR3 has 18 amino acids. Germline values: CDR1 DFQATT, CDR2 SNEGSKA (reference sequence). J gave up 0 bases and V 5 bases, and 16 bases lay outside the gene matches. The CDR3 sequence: CSALEPPQRDRSYNEQFF. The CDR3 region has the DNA TGCAGTGCTCTCGAACCCCCTCAGCGGGACCGCTCCTACAATGAGCAGTTCTTC.

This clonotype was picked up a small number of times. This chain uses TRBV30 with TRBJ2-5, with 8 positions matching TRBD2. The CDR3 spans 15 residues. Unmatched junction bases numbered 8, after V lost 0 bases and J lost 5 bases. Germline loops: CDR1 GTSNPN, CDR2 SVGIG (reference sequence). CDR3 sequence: CAWSVRAGGRETQYF. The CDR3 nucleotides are TGTGCCTGGAGTGTAAGGGCGGGAGGAAGGGAGACCCAGTACTTC. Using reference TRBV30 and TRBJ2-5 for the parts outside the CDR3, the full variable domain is SQTIHQWPATLVQPVGSPLSLECTVEGTSNPNLYWYRQAAGRGLQLLFYSVGIGQISSEVPQNLSASRPQDRQFILSSKKLLLSDSGFYLCAWSVRAGGRETQYFGPGTRLLVL.

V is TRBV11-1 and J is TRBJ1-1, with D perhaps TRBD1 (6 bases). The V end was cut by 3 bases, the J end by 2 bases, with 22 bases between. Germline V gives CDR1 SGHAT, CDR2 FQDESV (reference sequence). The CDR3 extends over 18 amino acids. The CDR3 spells CASSFFPVRDNYNTEAFF. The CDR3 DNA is TGTGCCAGCAGCTTTTTCCCCGTCCGGGACAACTATAACACTGAAGCTTTCTTT.

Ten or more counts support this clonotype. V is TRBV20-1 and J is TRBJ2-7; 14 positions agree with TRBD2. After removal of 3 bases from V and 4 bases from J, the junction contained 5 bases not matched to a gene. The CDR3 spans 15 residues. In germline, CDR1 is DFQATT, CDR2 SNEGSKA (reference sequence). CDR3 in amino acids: CSASGTSGSSYEQYF. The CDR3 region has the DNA TGCAGTGCTAGTGGGACTAGCGGGAGTTCGTACGAGCAGTACTTC.